Detailed here is one T cell receptor beta chain. The antigen is not known. With the Oncomine TCR Beta short-read assay, DNA from cultured CD4+ T cells was sequenced. Genomic DNA from cultured CD4+ T cells was extracted. TCRdb re-analysed the PCR reads in MiXCR, keeping a single row per CDR3 protein. The sample holds 21,000 or so distinct CDR3 sequences, roughly 45% seen once. This entry comes from a study of vaccination and CD4 T cells after COVID-19. Overall study: Six males and four females, two of them Hispanic, were enrolled as convalescents. General study points: Vaccine-specific clones in convalescent patients were spike mono-reactive in 304 of 307 cases.

In germline, CDR1 is SGHRS, CDR2 YFSETQ. After removal of 5 bases from V and 5 bases from J, the junction contained 8 bases not matched to a gene. CDR3 size: 14 residues. Treatment: roughly 11-day PBMC culture with coronavirus spike peptide pools or control peptides (ViraFEST assay). For ViraFEST, peptide pools expanded antigen-specific T cells, after which the TCRs were sequenced. The TCR originated in a human donor who had recovered from COVID-19. V gene TRBV5-1 combines with J gene TRBJ1-1, with TRBD1 matching 8 bases. Sample: CD4+ T cells from blood, cultured in vitro. In nucleotides, the CDR3 is TGCGCCAGCAGGCCAACAGGGGGAGGTACTGAAGCTTTCTTT. Translation: CASRPTGGGTEAFF.